Below, one TCR beta chain is given with its context. The method was immunoSEQ multiplex PCR; TCRdb's version includes in-frame clones alone and lacks a portion of them. This repertoire shows about 420,000 clones, roughly 89% found once; its top ten account for 0.75% to 0.85%. These data originate in a study of blood T cell repertoires in COVID-19. Germline V lookup: CDR1 MNHEY, CDR2 SMNVEV (reference sequence). Trimming removed 3 bases from V and 4 bases from J, with 18 bases in between. This CDR3 is 16 amino acids long. The J gene is TRBJ1-1, the V gene TRBV27, with D maybe TRBD1 (6 bases). Sequenced sample: peripheral blood. The TCR sequence derives from a man younger than 35 with COVID-19, enrolled during active disease. The CDR3 is CASSFLLTGRVTEAFF. As DNA, the CDR3 is TGTGCCAGCAGTTTCTTGCTAACAGGGAGGGTCACTGAAGCTTTCTTT.